A single sample gave rise to the 24 T cell receptor beta chains below, sequenced in a study of technical replicates of blood from a handful of donors. Produced via immunoSEQ multiplex PCR; TCRdb's table is partial and in-frame only. Of 64,000 or so clones in the sample, about 96% are singletons; the top ten hold 0.22%. Sequencing was done on a sample of T cells isolated from PBMCs. The receptors shown here come from a human donor in good health.

This chain uses TRBV10-1 with TRBJ2-3; D ambiguous. This CDR3 is 13 amino acids long. Germline V gene data show CDR1 as WNHNN and CDR2 as SYGVQD (reference sequence). V was clipped by 3 bases and J by 0 bases, with 4 bases between them. The CDR3 bases are TGCGCCAGCAGTGATACAAGCACAGATACGCAGTATTTT. Amino acids: CASSDTSTDTQYF.

The chain uses TRBV21-1 and TRBJ2-7; whether TRBD1, the table's D call, matches the DNA was not checked. TRBV21-1 is described as a pseudogene. The CDR3 contains 16 residues. CDR3 bases: TGTGCCAGCAATAGACCCACCGGGACAGTCTTCTACGAGCAGTACTTC. Encoded protein: CASNRPTGTVFYEQYF.

V gene TRBV5-1 combines with J gene TRBJ2-3; D gene uncertain. The germline V and J ends were trimmed by 4 bases and 5 bases, with 20 bases remaining between them. The germline gives CDR1 SGHRS, CDR2 YFSETQ. CDR3 size: 16 residues. In DNA form, the CDR3 reads TGCGCCAGCAGCCCCACCGTTGGGCCCGTCGAAGATACGCAGTATTTT. It translates to CASSPTVGPVEDTQYF. The entire variable domain, with the rest obtained from reference TRBV5-1 and TRBJ2-3, is as follows: KAGVTQTPRYLIKTRGQQVTLSCSPISGHRSVSWYQQTPGQGLQFLFEYFSETQRNKGNFPGRFSGRQFSNSRSEMNVSTLELGDSALYLCASSPTVGPVEDTQYFGPGTRLTVL.

The chain carries TRBV15 and TRBJ2-1; TRBD2 agrees at 9 bases. CDR1 and CDR2 from the germline V gene are LNHNV and YYDKDF (reference sequence). The length of the CDR3 is 18 residues. Losses at the gene ends were 7 bases for V and 7 bases for J; bases not matched to a gene: 20. The CDR3 DNA reads TGTGCCACCAAGGTTCTAGCGGGAACTACCCATGACCTGAATGAGCAGTTCTTC. Translating gives CATKVLAGTTHDLNEQFF.

CDR3 loop: CASSVEDGENQPQHF. For the CDR3, the DNA is TGTGCCAGCAGCGTAGAGGACGGGGAGAATCAGCCCCAGCATTTT. V gene TRBV9 combines with J gene TRBJ1-5; no firm D call. The CDR3 is 15 amino acids. Germline CDR1 reads SGDLS; CDR2 reads YYNGEE. Trimming left V 0 bases short and J 4 bases short, with 11 bases between.

This rearrangement joins TRBV5-1 to TRBJ2-7, with D possibly TRBD1 on 5 matching bases. V lost 4 bases and J 2 bases, leaving 16 bases between the germline ends. CDR3 length: 15 residues. Germline loops: CDR1 SGHRS, CDR2 YFSETQ. CDR3 residues: CASSTLTVNAYEQYF. Written as DNA, the CDR3 is TGCGCCAGCAGCACCTTGACAGTCAATGCCTACGAGCAGTACTTC.

This CDR3 reads CASSLNRGGETQYF. The DNA for the CDR3 is TGTGCCAGCAGCTTGAATAGGGGGGGAGAGACCCAGTACTTC. The chain couples TRBV5-5 to TRBJ2-5; TRBD2 is a possible D gene (7 bases). The V gene's germline CDR1 is SGHKS and CDR2 YYEKEE (reference sequence). CDR3 length: 14 amino acids. V was trimmed by 1 base and J by 4 bases, leaving 11 bases between them.

This chain links TRBV5-1 with TRBJ1-2; 12 bases are shared with TRBD1. The CDR3 contains 16 residues. The V gene's germline CDR1 is SGHRS and CDR2 YFSETQ. After removal of 2 bases from V and 7 bases from J, the junction contained 9 bases not matched to a gene. CDR3 sequence reads: CASSLNSGTGGFGYTF. The CDR3 bases are TGCGCCAGCAGCTTAAACTCCGGGACAGGGGGCTTTGGCTACACCTTC.

The V and J genes are TRBV7-6 and TRBJ2-1, with TRBD2 identical over 7 bases. Germline assignment: CDR1 SGHVS and CDR2 FNYEAQ. V gave up 0 bases and J gave up 1 base; unmatched junction bases: 6. There are 17 residues in the CDR3. The CDR3 is CASSLAASGVSYNEQFF. The CDR3 DNA follows: TGTGCCAGCAGCTTAGCGGCTAGCGGAGTGTCCTACAATGAGCAGTTCTTC.

The DNA of the CDR3 is TGTGCCTGGAGGCAGGGGAATCAGCCCCAGCATTTT. It yields the protein CAWRQGNQPQHF. The chain carries TRBV30 and TRBJ1-5; the D gene is possibly TRBD1 (6 bases). The CDR3 is 12 amino acids. Germline V gene lookup returns CDR1 GTSNPN and CDR2 SVGIG (reference sequence). Trimming removed 3 bases at V and 4 bases at J, with 7 bases between.

The chain couples TRBV25-1 to TRBJ2-3; D is perhaps TRBD2 (7 bases). The V and J ends lost 6 bases and 1 base respectively, with 14 bases between them. The germline V gene has CDR1 MGHDK and CDR2 SYGVNS. The CDR3 extends over 15 amino acids. The CDR3 sequence is CASSSRGGGTDTQYF. CDR3 nucleotides: TGTGCCAGCAGCTCCCGAGGGGGGGGCACAGATACGCAGTATTTT.

The gene calls are TRBV29-1 and TRBJ2-1, with 8 bases aligning to TRBD2. J lost 8 bases, V lost 2 bases, and 5 bases had no gene match. CDR3 length: 13 amino acids. The germline V gene has CDR1 SQVTM and CDR2 ANQGSEA. CDR3 sequence reads: CSVERGGSDEQFF. In DNA, the CDR3 is TGCAGCGTTGAACGGGGGGGGTCCGATGAGCAGTTCTTC.

The rearrangement joins TRBV9 to TRBJ2-7; weak D call: TRBD1 (5 bases). Trimming took off 3 bases at V and 3 bases at J, with 7 bases between the two ends. Germline CDR1 and CDR2: SGDLS and YYNGEE. The CDR3 has 12 amino acids. The CDR3 here is CASSGDSYEQYF. CDR3 sequence (DNA): TGTGCCAGCAGCGGCGACAGCTACGAGCAGTACTTC.

Only one count was recorded for this clone. V is TRBV15 and J is TRBJ2-3, with D possibly TRBD2 on 5 matching bases. This CDR3 comprises 17 residues. The V end lost 0 bases, the J end lost 2 bases, and 15 bases lay between the germline ends. Germline CDR1 reads LNHNV; CDR2 reads YYDKDF (reference sequence). CDR3 in DNA: TGTGCCACCAGCAGAGATCGTTTAGGACTGTCCACAGATACGCAGTATTTT. The encoded protein is CATSRDRLGLSTDTQYF.

The DNA for the CDR3 is TGTGCCAGCAGTTTAACGGGGGGGTATGGCTCCTACAATGAGCAGTTCTTC. Protein product: CASSLTGGYGSYNEQFF. V gene TRBV27 combines with J gene TRBJ2-1; 8 bases fit TRBD2. The CDR3 covers 17 residues. J lost 0 bases, V lost 2 bases, and 6 bases had no gene match. Germline values: CDR1 MNHEY, CDR2 SMNVEV (reference sequence).

V is TRBV5-4 and J is TRBJ2-1; 13 bases fit TRBD2. V shed 3 bases and J 7 bases; nucleotides not matched to a gene: 7. Germline V gene data show CDR1 as SGHNT and CDR2 as YYREEE (reference sequence). This CDR3 has 16 amino acids. CDR3 sequence: CASSSAPGLAGNEQFF. CDR3 DNA: TGTGCCAGCAGCTCGGCCCCGGGACTAGCGGGAAATGAGCAGTTCTTC.

The chain couples TRBV2 to TRBJ2-1; a weak D match, TRBD2 (6 bases). CDR1 and CDR2 from the germline V gene are SNHLY and FYNNEI. V gave up 3 bases and J gave up 5 bases, with 14 bases separating them. The CDR3 is 15 amino acids. This CDR3 reads CASSERSWGDNEQFF. The CDR3 DNA is TGTGCCAGCAGTGAGCGGTCCTGGGGGGACAATGAGCAGTTCTTC.

The V gene is TRBV30, the J gene TRBJ2-7; no clear D gene. Trimming took off 2 bases at V and 2 bases at J, with 16 bases between the two ends. Germline CDR1 is GTSNPN and CDR2 is SVGIG (reference sequence). The CDR3 contains 15 residues. The DNA for the CDR3 is TGTGCCTGGAGTCCCCGACGGCTCAGGACCTACGAGCAGTACTTC. As protein: CAWSPRRLRTYEQYF. Complete variable domain (other parts from reference TRBV30 and TRBJ2-7): SQTIHQWPATLVQPVGSPLSLECTVEGTSNPNLYWYRQAAGRGLQLLFYSVGIGQISSEVPQNLSASRPQDRQFILSSKKLLLSDSGFYLCAWSPRRLRTYEQYFGPGTRLTVT.

The gene calls are TRBV5-1 and TRBJ2-1, with D unclear. Trimming took off 7 bases at V and 0 bases at J, with 14 bases between the two ends. From germline, CDR1 is SGHRS and CDR2 YFSETQ. The CDR3 is 15 residues long. The CDR3 coding sequence is TGCGCCAGCTCGCCCCGCTCCTACTCCTACAATGAGCAGTTCTTC. Protein product: CASSPRSYSYNEQFF.

The chain employs TRBV5-1 and TRBJ1-4; no clear D gene. The CDR3 totals 14 residues. Per germline, CDR1 SGHRS and CDR2 YFSETQ. V gave up 3 bases and J gave up 0 bases, with 6 bases separating them. CDR3: CASSWGATNEKLFF. In DNA, the CDR3 is TGCGCCAGCAGCTGGGGAGCAACTAATGAAAAACTGTTTTTT.

This chain connects TRBV6-4 to TRBJ2-1; weak D call: TRBD1 (6 bases). The CDR3 is 17 amino acids. Germline V gene lookup returns CDR1 MRHNA and CDR2 SNTAGT. Trimming pared 3 bases from V and 7 bases from J, leaving 22 bases between. Here the CDR3 DNA reads TGTGCCAGCAGTGAAGTAGTAGAGACAGGTCGGTGGAATGAGCAGTTCTTC. This translates into CASSEVVETGRWNEQFF.

J is TRBJ2-7 and V is TRBV18; maybe TRBD2 (6 bases). There are 13 residues in the CDR3. Germline V gives CDR1 KGHSH, CDR2 LQKENI. Trimming cost V 6 bases and J 5 bases, with 14 bases left between them. The CDR3 nucleotides are TGTGCCAGCTCCCCCGGGACTCTCAACGAGCAGTACTTC. This gives the protein CASSPGTLNEQYF.

The rearrangement joins TRBV2 to TRBJ2-7, with a weak D call TRBD2 (6 bases). CDR1 is SNHLY, CDR2 FYNNEI, per germline. The CDR3 extends over 12 amino acids. With 6 bases removed from V and 4 bases from J, the gap between germline ends came to 10 bases. CDR3 coding DNA: TGTGCCAGCAGCCGGGAGCGGTACGAGCAGTACTTC. This sequence encodes CASSRERYEQYF.

The chain carries TRBV30 and TRBJ1-1; D gene uncertain. CDR1 GTSNPN and CDR2 SVGIG come from the germline V gene (reference sequence). The CDR3 loop spans 13 amino acids. V lost 3 bases and J lost 2, with 10 bases in between. CDR3 sequence (DNA): TGTGCCTGGAGCCGGTTTCGCAACACTGAAGCTTTCTTT. Protein: CAWSRFRNTEAFF.